This TCR beta chain was recorded in a study of T cell responses to AZD1222 COVID-19 vaccine. Repertoires were generated with immunoSEQ multiplex PCR, while TCRdb's copy carries only in-frame clones and drops some. The sample consists of over 110,000 clones, approximately 90% of them appearing once. Germline V CDR1 and CDR2: MNHEY, SVGAGI. This CDR3 is built from 13 residues. Trimming stripped 6 bases from V and 1 base from J, with 10 bases between. The material sequenced was peripheral blood, taken 28 days after the second AZD1222 dose. This clonotype originated in an adult who received the AZD1222 COVID-19 vaccine. The chain couples TRBV6-5 to TRBJ2-7; no clear D. In nucleotides, the CDR3 is TGTGCCAGCAGCCCCCTAGATTCCTACGAGCAGTACGTC. Its protein is CASSPLDSYEQYV.